This T cell receptor (beta chain) was observed in a study of CD8 T cells in ankylosing spondylitis (dated by TCRdb to the late 2010s). Notes on the research overall: T cell receptor beta repertoires were profiled in healthy donors and ankylosing spondylitis patients so that disease-linked TCR variants could be found. The full study cohort was made up of over 20 ankylosing spondylitis patients and fewer than 120 healthy donors. Peripheral blood samples were taken, and synovial fluid was additionally collected from ankylosing spondylitis patients.

What the authors observed across the whole study: The disease-linked clones were reported as significantly enriched in matched synovial fluid samples from ankylosing spondylitis patients. In peripheral blood, the disease-linked clones were found at relatively low frequencies and had a CD8+ phenotype. Blood from ankylosing spondylitis patients appeared to be characterized by a TCR beta motif composed of eight highly homologous amino acid variants. Some motif variants were previously reported in synovial fluid and blood of reactive arthritis patients, suggesting common disease-initiation mechanisms.

The CDR3 runs 16 amino acids, cysteine and phenylalanine included. This entry keeps only the CDR3 DNA: 48 bases, framed from base 1. Sequences SGHRS (CDR1) and YFSETQ (CDR2) are obtained from the germline V gene. The germline V end is reduced by 4 bases and the J end by 7 bases; junction bases left unmatched: 8. The data were produced on an Illumina HiSeq 2500. Quantitative 5'-RACE with molecular barcodes was the method used to prepare the TCR beta libraries. In the paper's pipeline: Disease-linked TCR variants were identified with a new computational method built on a probabilistic model of VDJ rearrangement. In-frame beta chains were kept once TCRdb had trimmed the public reads at Q25 with fastp and called clones with MiXCR. Under each unique CDR3 protein, matching rows form one entry showing the most common genes and DNA. TCRdb, not the authors, supplied the V and J calls. The sample includes a few hundred thousand distinct CDR3 sequences, with about 10% observed a single time. Of the sample, less than 25% falls within the top ten clones.

This clonotype was seen at least ten times. The antigen this receptor binds is unknown. The record has no base qualities; no much larger clone is one base away. The sequenced sample was blood, either unsorted or a sorted T cell fraction (not recorded which). The clonotype was recovered from a male donor with ankylosing spondylitis or in good health (not recorded which). This chain is built from TRBV5-1 and TRBJ2-2; 12 middle bases align to TRBD1. The sequenced DNA: TGCGCCAGCAGCGCGGGACAGGGGGCGGTTGACGGGGAGCTGTTTTTT. The encoded protein is CASSAGQGAVDGELFF.